This T cell receptor (beta chain) was profiled in a study of blood T cell repertoires in COVID-19. Study at large: The cDNA or gDNA used as material had been derived from T cells, B-cell-depleted T cells, or PBMCs.

Original methodology: Scientists estimated how many nucleated cells there were by amplifying reference gene primers. Data came from immunoSEQ multiplex PCR; TCRdb stores just in-frame clones and leaves some out. V, J and clone size reflect that table, while D and trimming were determined from the DNA. The sample lists 47,000 or so clones, 82% occurring once. This receptor was obtained from a woman between 55 and 75 years old with acute or convalescent COVID-19. Sequenced: peripheral blood.

The CDR3 sequence is CASSTLADITPYGYTF. CDR3 DNA: TGTGCCAGCAGCACCCTCGCGGACATTACACCCTATGGCTACACCTTC. The chain has TRBV9 and TRBJ1-2; D is possibly TRBD1 (5 bases). CDR1 SGDLS and CDR2 YYNGEE come from the germline V gene. V lost 4 bases and J 4 bases, leaving 20 bases between the germline ends. The CDR3 contains 16 residues.